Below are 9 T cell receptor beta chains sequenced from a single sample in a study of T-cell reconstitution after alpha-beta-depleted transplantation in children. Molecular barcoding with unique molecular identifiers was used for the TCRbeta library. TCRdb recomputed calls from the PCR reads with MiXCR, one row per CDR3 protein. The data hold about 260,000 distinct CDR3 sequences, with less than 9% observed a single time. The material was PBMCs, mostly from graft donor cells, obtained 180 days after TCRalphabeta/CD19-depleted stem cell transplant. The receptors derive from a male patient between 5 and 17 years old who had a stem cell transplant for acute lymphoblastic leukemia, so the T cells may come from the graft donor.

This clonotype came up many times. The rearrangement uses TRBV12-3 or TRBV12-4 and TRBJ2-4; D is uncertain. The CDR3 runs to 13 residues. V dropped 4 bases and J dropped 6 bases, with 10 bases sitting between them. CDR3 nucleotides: TGTGCCAGCAGTTCATTCTCGGTAAACATTCAGTACTTC. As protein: CASSSFSVNIQYF.

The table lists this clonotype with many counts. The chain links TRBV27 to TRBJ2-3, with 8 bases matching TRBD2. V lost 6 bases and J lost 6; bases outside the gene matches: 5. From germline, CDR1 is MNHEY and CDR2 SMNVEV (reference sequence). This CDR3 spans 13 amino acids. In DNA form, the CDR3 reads TGTGCCAGCAGCGGGAGGGCAAGGGATACGCAGTATTTT. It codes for CASSGRARDTQYF.

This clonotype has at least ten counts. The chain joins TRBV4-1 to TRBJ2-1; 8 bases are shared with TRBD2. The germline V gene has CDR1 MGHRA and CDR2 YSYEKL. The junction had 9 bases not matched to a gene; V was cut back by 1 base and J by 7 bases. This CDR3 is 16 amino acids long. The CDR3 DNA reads TGCGCCAGCAGCCAAGTCCAAGCGGGAGTATCAAATGAGCAGTTCTTC. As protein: CASSQVQAGVSNEQFF.

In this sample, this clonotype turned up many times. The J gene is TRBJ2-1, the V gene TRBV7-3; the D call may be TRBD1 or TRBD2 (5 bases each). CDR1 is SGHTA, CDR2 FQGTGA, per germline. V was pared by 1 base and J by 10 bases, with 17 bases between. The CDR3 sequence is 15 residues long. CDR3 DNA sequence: TGTGCCAGCAGCTTAAGGGGGAAGTATGGGCAAGAGCAGTTCTTC. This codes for CASSLRGKYGQEQFF.

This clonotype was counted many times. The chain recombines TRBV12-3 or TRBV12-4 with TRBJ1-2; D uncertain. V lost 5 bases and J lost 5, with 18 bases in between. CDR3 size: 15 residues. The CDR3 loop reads CASSVVTAPVYGYTF. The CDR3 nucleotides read TGTGCCAGCAGTGTGGTGACGGCCCCAGTTTATGGCTACACCTTC.

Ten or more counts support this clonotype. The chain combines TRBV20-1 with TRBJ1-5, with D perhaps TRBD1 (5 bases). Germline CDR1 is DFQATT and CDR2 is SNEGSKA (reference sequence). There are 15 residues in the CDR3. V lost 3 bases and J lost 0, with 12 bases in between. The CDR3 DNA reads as TGCAGTGCTAGTCGGGCAGGGTATAGCAATCAGCCCCAGCATTTT. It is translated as CSASRAGYSNQPQHF.

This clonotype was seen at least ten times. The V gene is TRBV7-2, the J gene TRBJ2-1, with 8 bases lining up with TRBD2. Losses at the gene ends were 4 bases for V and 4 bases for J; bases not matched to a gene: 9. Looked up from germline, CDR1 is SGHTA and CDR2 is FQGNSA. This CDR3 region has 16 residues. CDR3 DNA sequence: TGTGCCAGCAGCTCCGCGGGACTAGGAAAGTACAATGAGCAGTTCTTC. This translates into CASSSAGLGKYNEQFF.

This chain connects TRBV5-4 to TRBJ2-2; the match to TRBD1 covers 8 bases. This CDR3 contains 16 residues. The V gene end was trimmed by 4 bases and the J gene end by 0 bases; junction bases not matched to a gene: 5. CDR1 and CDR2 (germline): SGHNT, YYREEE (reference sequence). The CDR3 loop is CASSMPGQANTGELFF. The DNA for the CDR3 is TGTGCCAGCAGCATGCCGGGACAGGCGAACACCGGGGAGCTGTTTTTT.

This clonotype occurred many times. CDR3 DNA: TGTGCCAGCAGTGGGTCTAGCGGGTCCTACAATGAGCAGTTCTTC. Amino acid sequence: CASSGSSGSYNEQFF. The V and J genes are TRBV2 and TRBJ2-1, with TRBD2 matching 8 bases. Trimming at V came to 4 bases and at J to 1 base, leaving 3 bases not matched to a gene. Germline CDR1 reads SNHLY; CDR2 reads FYNNEI. This CDR3 is built from 15 residues.